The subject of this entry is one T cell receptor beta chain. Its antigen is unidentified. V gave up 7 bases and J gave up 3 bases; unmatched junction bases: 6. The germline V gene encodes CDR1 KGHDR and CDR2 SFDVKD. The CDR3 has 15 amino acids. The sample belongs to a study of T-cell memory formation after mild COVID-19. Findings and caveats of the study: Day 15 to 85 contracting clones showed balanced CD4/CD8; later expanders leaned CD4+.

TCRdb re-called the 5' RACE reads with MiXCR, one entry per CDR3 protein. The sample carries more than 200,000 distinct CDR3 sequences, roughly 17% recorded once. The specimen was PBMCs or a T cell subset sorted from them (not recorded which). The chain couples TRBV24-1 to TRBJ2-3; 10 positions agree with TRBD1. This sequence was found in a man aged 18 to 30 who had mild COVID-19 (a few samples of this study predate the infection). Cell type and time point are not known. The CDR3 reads CATSPGQGITDTQYF. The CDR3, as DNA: TGTGCCACCAGCCCGGGACAGGGGATAACAGATACGCAGTATTTT.